This T cell receptor beta chain comes out of a study of shared clonotypes between healthy human individuals. General study points: Blood was the only sampled material, and tissue repertoires likely differ. Larger estimated richness was generally seen in naive subsets than in memory subsets. Generation probabilities of non-shared clonotypes were lower (relative to those shared by all four donors).

The repertoire was sequenced with immunoSEQ multiplex PCR; TCRdb's copy has only in-frame clones and lacks some. The sample yields roughly 650,000 clones, about 96% seen once. Remarks on this clone: What it binds is not known.

Naive-designated CD8 cells lacked CD45RO, were positively enriched for CCR7, and omitted terminally differentiated effector memory CD45RA+ cells. The V segment lost 1 base and the J segment 7 bases; nucleotides outside the gene matches: 0. From germline, CDR1 is SNHLY and CDR2 FYNNEI. There are 14 residues in the CDR3. The source is a woman aged 30 to 39 in good health. The chain couples TRBV2 to TRBJ2-1, with 11 bases fitting TRBD2. Sequencing was carried out using naive CD8+ T cells sorted from blood. CDR3 coding DNA: TGTGCCAGCAGTGAAGGGACTAGCGGGAATGAGCAGTTCTTC. Amino acids: CASSEGTSGNEQFF.